The 17 T cell receptor beta chains in this list originate from one sample, sequenced in a study of T cell responses to AZD1222 COVID-19 vaccine. Measured with immunoSEQ multiplex PCR; TCRdb has only the in-frame clones, and not every one. The table shows under 110,000 clones, with approximately 90% occurring only once. Sequences were derived from peripheral blood, sampled on day 0 of AZD1222 vaccination. The receptors shown here come from an adult in good health.

The V gene is TRBV19, the J gene TRBJ1-2; 8 nucleotides line up with TRBD1. There are 15 residues in the CDR3. V lost 6 bases to trimming and J lost 5 bases; unmatched junction nucleotides: 11. Germline assignment: CDR1 LNHDA and CDR2 SQIVND (reference sequence). The CDR3, as DNA: TGTGCCAGTAGGGGGACAGGTCAAATCGAGTATGGCTACACCTTC. Translated, it gives CASRGTGQIEYGYTF.

V usage is TRBV2 and J usage is TRBJ1-6; D possibly corresponds to TRBD1 (5 bases). Germline CDR1 is SNHLY and CDR2 is FYNNEI. CDR3 length: 14 amino acids. Deletions cut 8 bases from V and 7 bases from J, with 15 bases between. CDR3 loop: CASEAGRGNSPLHF. The CDR3 nucleotides are TGTGCCAGCGAGGCAGGGAGGGGAAATTCACCCCTCCACTTT.

The chain carries TRBV6-2 or TRBV6-3 and TRBJ2-5; D is undetermined. The V gene's germline CDR1 is MNHEY and CDR2 SVGEGT. Trimming shortened V by 2 bases and J by 5 bases, and 12 bases separated the two germline ends. The CDR3 totals 14 residues. This chain's CDR3 is CASSYAALSETQYF. The CDR3 DNA sequence: TGTGCCAGCAGTTACGCGGCGCTTTCGGAGACCCAGTACTTC.

This clone showed up just a few times. This rearrangement joins TRBV6-5 to TRBJ1-2, with 8 bases matching TRBD1. V trimming: 5 bases; J trimming: 8 bases; junction bases outside the gene matches: 13. Germline CDR1 reads MNHEY; CDR2 reads SVGAGI. The CDR3 totals 15 residues. The CDR3 reads CASSRDRLRFGGYTF. CDR3 DNA: TGTGCCAGCAGTAGGGACAGGTTGCGATTTGGAGGCTACACCTTC.

The chain carries TRBV4-1 and TRBJ1-2; weak D call: TRBD1 (6 bases). Germline V gene sequence: CDR1 MGHRA, CDR2 YSYEKL. The CDR3 is made up of 17 amino acids. V lost 0 bases to trimming and J lost 5 bases, with 19 bases between them. Here the CDR3 reads CASSQEPPGEFGYGYTF. CDR3 coding DNA: TGCGCCAGCAGCCAAGAGCCGCCAGGGGAATTTGGTTATGGCTACACCTTC.

The CDR3: CASSPTLGGPATYGYTF. For the CDR3, the DNA is TGCGCCAGCAGCCCCACGCTCGGGGGACCTGCCACCTATGGCTACACCTTC. The rearrangement uses TRBV5-1 and TRBJ1-2, with a possible D match to TRBD1 (5 bases). Germline V gene sequence: CDR1 SGHRS, CDR2 YFSETQ. V was pared by 4 bases and J by 4 bases, with 23 bases between. This CDR3 comprises 17 residues.

The rearrangement uses TRBV15 and TRBJ1-5; unclear D gene. The ends were cut back, 0 bases at V and 5 bases at J, with 8 bases in the middle. This CDR3 has 14 residues. CDR1 and CDR2 (germline): LNHNV, YYDKDF (reference sequence). The CDR3 spells CATSRDIPHQPQHF. The DNA of the CDR3 is TGTGCCACCAGCAGAGATATTCCGCATCAGCCCCAGCATTTT.

The V call is TRBV9, the J call TRBJ2-3; no firm D call. The CDR3 consists of 13 residues. The V end was cut by 5 bases, the J end by 0 bases, with 7 bases between. Looked up from germline, CDR1 is SGDLS and CDR2 is YYNGEE. CDR3 amino acids: CASSAQSTDTQYF. CDR3 nucleotide sequence: TGTGCCAGCAGTGCGCAGAGCACAGATACGCAGTATTTT. Combining the CDR3 with reference TRBV9 and TRBJ2-3 gives the whole variable domain DSGVTQTPKHLITATGQRVTLRCSPRSGDLSVYWYQQSLDQGLQFLIQYYNGEERAKGNILERFSAQQFPDLHSELNLSSLELGDSALYFCASSAQSTDTQYFGPGTRLTVL.

This clone was seen more than once but under ten times. The chain is built from TRBV5-4 and TRBJ2-7; D not resolved. The CDR3 loop spans 16 amino acids. CDR1 is SGHNT, CDR2 YYREEE, per germline (reference sequence). V was clipped by 1 base and J by 0 bases, with 14 bases between them. CDR3 bases: TGTGCCAGCAGCTTGAGTTTGGCCGCATCCTCCTACGAGCAGTACTTC. This translates into CASSLSLAASSYEQYF.

The gene calls are TRBV7-2 and TRBJ2-3; D tentatively fits TRBD1 or TRBD2 (5 bases each). The CDR3 extends over 14 amino acids. Germline V gives CDR1 SGHTA, CDR2 FQGNSA. V lost 2 bases, J lost 6 bases, and 12 bases lay in between. The CDR3: CASSLLSWGDTQYF. DNA for the CDR3: TGTGCCAGCAGCTTATTGTCTTGGGGGGATACGCAGTATTTT.

The V gene is TRBV11-2, the J gene TRBJ1-6; 10 positions match TRBD1. There are 15 residues in the CDR3. The J segment lost 9 bases and the V segment lost 5 bases, leaving 7 bases of the junction unmatched. From germline, CDR1 is SGHAT and CDR2 FQNNGV. DNA for the CDR3: TGTGCCAGCAGCCATCTGTGGGACAGGGGTTCACCCCTCCACTTT. Translation: CASSHLWDRGSPLHF.

The chain couples TRBV5-4 to TRBJ1-1; D remains unclear. The CDR3 spans 15 residues. The germline V and J ends were trimmed by 4 bases and 5 bases, with 18 bases remaining between them. In germline, CDR1 is SGHNT, CDR2 YYREEE (reference sequence). Written as DNA, the CDR3 is TGTGCCAGCAGCCAGACTACGGTTTCGAGAACTGAAGCTTTCTTT. This sequence encodes CASSQTTVSRTEAFF.

The J gene is TRBJ2-3, the V gene TRBV9; TRBD2 agrees at 9 bases. CDR1 and CDR2 from the germline V gene are SGDLS and YYNGEE. The CDR3 has 15 residues. V lost 4 bases to trimming and J lost 1 base; unmatched junction nucleotides: 4. CDR3 region: CASSKTSGGTDTQYF. The CDR3 region has the DNA TGTGCCAGCAGCAAGACTAGCGGCGGCACAGATACGCAGTATTTT.

The V and J genes are TRBV10-3 and TRBJ1-2; possible D gene TRBD1, 5 bases. The CDR3 runs to 14 residues. V was shortened by 2 bases and J by 5 bases, with 12 bases between the two germline ends. In germline, CDR1 is ENHRY, CDR2 SYGVKD. For the CDR3, the DNA is TGTGCCATCAGTGAGACCGGGGGTATTTATGGCTACACCTTC. Translation gives CAISETGGIYGYTF.

The chain has TRBV30 and TRBJ1-5, with 10 positions matching TRBD1. This CDR3 region has 16 residues. Germline loops: CDR1 GTSNPN, CDR2 SVGIG (reference sequence). Germline trimming cut 2 bases from V and 6 bases from J; bases unmatched to any gene: 10. The CDR3 nucleotides read TGTGCCTGGAGTCCAACCGGGACAGGGGAAGGTCAGCCCCAGCATTTT. The encoded protein is CAWSPTGTGEGQPQHF.

V and J are TRBV12-5 and TRBJ1-5; D gene unclear. Germline V CDR1 and CDR2: LGHNT, FRNRAP. The CDR3 consists of 13 residues. V lost 5 bases, J lost 3 bases, and 8 bases lay in between. This CDR3 reads CASGSDSNQPQHF. The DNA for the CDR3 is TGTGCTAGTGGTAGTGATTCCAATCAGCCCCAGCATTTT.

This chain connects TRBV6-5 to TRBJ1-3, with 7 bases aligning to TRBD1. V lost 6 bases and J lost 2; bases outside the gene matches: 4. The CDR3 consists of 14 residues. Germline lookup yields CDR1 MNHEY and CDR2 SVGAGI. The CDR3 spells CASSSTGAGNTIYF. CDR3 in DNA: TGTGCCAGCAGCTCTACAGGGGCTGGAAACACCATATATTTT.